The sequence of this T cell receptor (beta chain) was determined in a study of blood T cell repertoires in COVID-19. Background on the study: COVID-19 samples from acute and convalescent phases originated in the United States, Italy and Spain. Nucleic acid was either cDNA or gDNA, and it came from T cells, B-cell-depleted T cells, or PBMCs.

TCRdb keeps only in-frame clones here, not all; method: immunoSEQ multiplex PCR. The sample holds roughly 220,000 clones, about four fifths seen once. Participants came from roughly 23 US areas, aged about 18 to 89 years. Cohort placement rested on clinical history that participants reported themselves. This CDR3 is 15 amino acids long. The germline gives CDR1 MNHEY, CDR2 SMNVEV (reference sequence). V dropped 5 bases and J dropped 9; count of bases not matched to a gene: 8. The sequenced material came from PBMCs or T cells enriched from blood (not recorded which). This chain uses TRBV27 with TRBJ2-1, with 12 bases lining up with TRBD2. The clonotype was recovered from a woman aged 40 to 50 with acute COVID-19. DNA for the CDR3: TGTGCCAGCAGTGTCCTAGCGGGAGGGGTCCGTGAGCAGTTCTTC. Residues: CASSVLAGGVREQFF.